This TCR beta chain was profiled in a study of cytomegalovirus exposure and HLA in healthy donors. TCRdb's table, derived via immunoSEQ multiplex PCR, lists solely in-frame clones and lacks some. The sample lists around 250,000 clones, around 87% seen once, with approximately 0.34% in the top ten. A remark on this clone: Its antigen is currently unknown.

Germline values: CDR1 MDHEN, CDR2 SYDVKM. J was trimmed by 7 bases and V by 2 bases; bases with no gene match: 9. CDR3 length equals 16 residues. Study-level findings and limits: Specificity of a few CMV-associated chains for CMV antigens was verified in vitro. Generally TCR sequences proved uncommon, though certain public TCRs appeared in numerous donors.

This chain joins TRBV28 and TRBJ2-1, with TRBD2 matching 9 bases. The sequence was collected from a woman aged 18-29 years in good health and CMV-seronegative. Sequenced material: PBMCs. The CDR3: CASSLAGGRIFNEQFF. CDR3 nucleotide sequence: TGTGCCAGCAGTTTAGCGGGGGGGCGTATTTTTAATGAGCAGTTCTTC.